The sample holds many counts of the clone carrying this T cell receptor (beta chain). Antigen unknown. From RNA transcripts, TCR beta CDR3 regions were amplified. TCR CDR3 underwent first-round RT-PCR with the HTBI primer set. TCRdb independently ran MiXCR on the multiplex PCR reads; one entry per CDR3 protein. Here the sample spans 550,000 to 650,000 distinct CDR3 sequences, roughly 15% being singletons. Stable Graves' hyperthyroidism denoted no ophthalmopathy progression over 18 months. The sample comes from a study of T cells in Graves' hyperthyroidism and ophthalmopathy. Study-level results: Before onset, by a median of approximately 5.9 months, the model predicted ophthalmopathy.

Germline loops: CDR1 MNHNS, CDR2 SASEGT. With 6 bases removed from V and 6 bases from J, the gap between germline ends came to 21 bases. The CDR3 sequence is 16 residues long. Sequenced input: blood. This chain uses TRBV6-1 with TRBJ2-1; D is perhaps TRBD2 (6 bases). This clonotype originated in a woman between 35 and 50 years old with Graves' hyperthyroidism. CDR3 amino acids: CASRPAAGGPVNEQFF. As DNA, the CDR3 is TGTGCCAGCAGACCCGCAGCGGGTGGGCCAGTCAATGAGCAGTTCTTC.